These 21 T cell receptor beta chains share one sample of origin, sequenced in a study of PD-L1 blockade in urothelial cancer. Stated time point: pretreatment peripheral blood. Libraries were prepared by immunoSEQ multiplex PCR; TCRdb keeps only in-frame clonotypes and omits some of them. The sample consists of 68,000 or so clones, roughly 76% of them appearing once. Sequencing used PBMCs, obtained around atezolizumab (anti-PD-L1) treatment. Receptors were obtained from a man between 65 and 85 years old with urothelial cancer.

A few counts support this clone. The rearrangement joins TRBV10-2 to TRBJ2-5, with 16 positions matching TRBD2. After removal of 2 bases from V and 9 bases from J, the junction contained 12 bases not matched to a gene. CDR3 length equals 18 residues. From germline, CDR1 is WSHSY and CDR2 SAAADI. CDR3 coding DNA: TGCGCCAGCAGTGAGCCTGGGACTAGCGGGGGGGACTCGGGGCCCCAGTACTTC. Translating gives CASSEPGTSGGDSGPQYF.

V is TRBV13 and J is TRBJ1-1, with D hard to call. Germline-derived CDR1 and CDR2 are PRHDT and FYEKMQ (reference sequence). Trimming shortened V by 1 base and J by 3 bases, and 6 bases separated the two germline ends. This CDR3 comprises 13 residues. In DNA, the CDR3 is TGTGCCAGCAGCTTAGTTTCGGACACTGAAGCTTTCTTT. This translates into CASSLVSDTEAFF.

The rearrangement joins TRBV5-1 to TRBJ2-1; D is unclear. V lost 5 bases and J 0 bases, leaving 9 bases between the germline ends. CDR3 length: 14 residues. Germline values: CDR1 SGHRS, CDR2 YFSETQ. CDR3 sequence: CASSETSSYNEQFF. The CDR3 DNA reads as TGCGCCAGCAGTGAGACTTCCTCCTACAATGAGCAGTTCTTC.

The chain combines TRBV18 with TRBJ2-5, with 7 bases aligning to TRBD1. There are 13 residues in the CDR3. Trimming cost V 3 bases and J 4 bases; bases outside gene matches: 2. CDR1 and CDR2 (germline): KGHSH, LQKENI. Here the CDR3 reads CASSPDRAETQYF. The CDR3 DNA is TGTGCCAGCTCACCCGACAGGGCAGAGACCCAGTACTTC.

The chain uses TRBV23-1 and TRBJ2-7; no clear D gene. TRBV23-1 is noted as an ORF with a role that remains uncertain. The CDR3 consists of 17 residues. V was trimmed by 4 bases and J by 3 bases, leaving 22 bases between them. The CDR3 is CASSLPYVFDPNYEQYF. DNA of the CDR3: TGCGCCAGCAGTCTCCCCTACGTCTTTGATCCGAACTACGAGCAGTACTTC.

The V call is TRBV11-2, the J call TRBJ1-4; no reliable D call. The germline V and J ends were trimmed by 5 bases and 4 bases, with 8 bases remaining between them. The CDR3 contains 13 residues. Germline V gene lookup returns CDR1 SGHAT and CDR2 FQNNGV. The CDR3 bases are TGTGCCAGCAGCGCCGGGATTAATGAAAAACTGTTTTTT. It encodes CASSAGINEKLFF.

V gene TRBV5-1 combines with J gene TRBJ2-3; 10 bases map to TRBD2. The CDR3 runs 17 residues. The J segment lost 3 bases and the V segment lost 0 bases, leaving 7 bases of the junction unmatched. From germline, CDR1 is SGHRS and CDR2 YFSETQ. The CDR3 DNA is TGCGCCAGCAGCTTGGTGTCTAGCGGGGGACTAACAGATACGCAGTATTTT. Protein: CASSLVSSGGLTDTQYF.

The J gene is TRBJ1-1, the V gene TRBV10-3; a possible D gene is TRBD1 (5 bases). This CDR3 contains 13 residues. The V end lost 10 bases, the J end lost 0 bases, and 12 bases lay between the germline ends. Germline V gene data show CDR1 as ENHRY and CDR2 as SYGVKD. DNA for the CDR3: TGTGCCACCCGGGACTTCTTGAACACTGAAGCTTTCTTT. Translated, it gives CATRDFLNTEAFF.

This chain uses TRBV6-5 with TRBJ1-2; a weak D match, TRBD1 (6 bases). The V end was cut by 3 bases, the J end by 6 bases, with 17 bases between. This CDR3 has 15 amino acids. Germline V lookup: CDR1 MNHEY, CDR2 SVGAGI. CDR3 region: CASSYQGLPAHGYTF. The CDR3 DNA reads as TGTGCCAGCAGTTATCAGGGGCTGCCGGCCCATGGCTACACCTTC.

This sequence joins TRBV7-8 and TRBJ2-1; D may be TRBD1 (5 bases). The germline gives CDR1 SGHVS, CDR2 FQNEAQ. Trimming stripped 5 bases from V and 1 base from J, with 15 bases between. This CDR3 spans 16 amino acids. CDR3 sequence reads: CASSSQGSSSYNEQFF. CDR3 in DNA: TGTGCCAGCAGCAGTCAGGGTAGTAGTTCCTACAATGAGCAGTTCTTC.

Worth noting for this clone: One end of the junction does not line up with germline, which may come from a read error. The gene calls are TRBV19 and TRBJ1-4; 8 positions match TRBD1. Germline V gives CDR1 LNHDA, CDR2 SQIVND (reference sequence). This CDR3 region has 14 residues. The CDR3 reads CASRIDRGSEKLFF. Here the CDR3 DNA reads TGTGCCAGTAGGATAGACAGGGGTAGTGAAAAACTGTTTTTT.

The chain joins TRBV10-1 to TRBJ1-1; possible D gene TRBD1, 5 bases. The germline CDR1 and CDR2 sequences are WNHNN and SYGVQD (reference sequence). The CDR3 contains 17 residues. Trimming left V 4 bases short and J 8 bases short, with 26 bases between. The CDR3 loop is CASSVFVRPGRHDEAFF. The CDR3 bases are TGCGCCAGCAGTGTCTTTGTTAGGCCAGGGCGACATGACGAAGCTTTCTTT.

The chain uses TRBV12-5 and TRBJ2-7; D might be TRBD1 (6 bases). V gave up 8 bases and J gave up 3 bases, with 17 bases separating them. The CDR3 extends over 14 amino acids. Germline V gene sequence: CDR1 LGHNT, CDR2 FRNRAP. This chain's CDR3 is CASKLTGRDYEQYF. CDR3 coding DNA: TGTGCTAGTAAGTTGACAGGACGAGACTACGAGCAGTACTTC.

The rearrangement uses TRBV19 and TRBJ1-2; 7 nucleotides line up with TRBD1. V gave up 8 bases and J gave up 4 bases; unmatched junction bases: 7. CDR1 and CDR2 (germline): LNHDA, SQIVND (reference sequence). CDR3 length: 13 amino acids. The CDR3 sequence is CASWERDSYGYTF. CDR3 bases: TGTGCCAGTTGGGAACGGGACAGCTATGGCTACACCTTC.

This clone has a single count. The junction departs from germline at one end; a sequencing error may be responsible. This rearrangement joins TRBV2 to TRBJ2-3, with a weak D call TRBD2 (6 bases). This CDR3 has 16 amino acids. Germline values: CDR1 SNHLY, CDR2 FYNNEI. For the CDR3, the DNA is TGTGCCAGCAGCGAAGGAGGACTAAAAATCACAGATACGCAGTATTTT. Its translation is CASSEGGLKITDTQYF. Using reference TRBV2 and TRBJ2-3 for the parts outside the CDR3, the full variable domain is EPEVTQTPSHQVTQMGQEVILRCVPISNHLYFYWYRQILGQKVEFLVSFYNNEISEKSEIFDDQFSVERPDGSNFTLKIRSTKLEDSAMYFCASSEGGLKITDTQYFGPGTRLTVL.

This clone came up once. The chain couples TRBV6-6 to TRBJ1-4, with 8 bases that match TRBD1. Trimming cost V 8 bases and J 4 bases; bases outside gene matches: 12. The CDR3 is made up of 16 amino acids. Per the germline V gene, CDR1 is MNHNY and CDR2 is SVGAGI (reference sequence). The CDR3 loop reads CASLKGRGQDNEKLFF. CDR3 DNA: TGTGCCAGCCTAAAGGGCAGGGGGCAAGATAATGAAAAACTGTTTTTT.

The rearrangement uses TRBV9 and TRBJ2-2; 7 positions match TRBD2. V was pared by 0 bases and J by 5 bases, with 10 bases of the junction left unmatched. This CDR3 contains 17 residues. Germline CDR1 is SGDLS and CDR2 is YYNGEE. The CDR3 region is CASSVDWGGSGTGELFF. CDR3 coding DNA: TGTGCCAGCAGCGTAGATTGGGGCGGGAGCGGAACCGGGGAGCTGTTTTTT.

The chain carries TRBV29-1 and TRBJ2-1; possible D gene TRBD1, 6 bases. There are 12 residues in the CDR3. Trimming cost V 8 bases and J 10 bases, with 18 bases left between them. Germline CDR1 is SQVTM and CDR2 is ANQGSEA. CDR3 coding DNA: TGCAGCCCGAACCGGGACACCTACGAGCAGTTCTTC. Its protein is CSPNRDTYEQFF.

The chain is built from TRBV10-3 and TRBJ2-7; the match to TRBD2 covers 9 bases. The CDR3 sequence is 14 residues long. Per germline, CDR1 ENHRY and CDR2 SYGVKD. V lost 6 bases, J lost 3 bases, and 6 bases stayed unmatched. CDR3 coding DNA: TGTGCCATCAGAGGACTAGCGAACAACTACGAGCAGTACTTC. This translates into CAIRGLANNYEQYF.

There are a few counts of this clone. V usage is TRBV11-2 and J usage is TRBJ1-4, with TRBD1 matching 10 bases. CDR1 SGHAT and CDR2 FQNNGV come from the germline V gene. The ends lost 4 bases at V and 7 bases at J; junction bases unmatched: 6. The CDR3 length is 15 residues. The CDR3 reads CASSSPGQGIEKLFF. Here the CDR3 DNA reads TGTGCCAGCAGCTCCCCGGGACAGGGGATTGAAAAACTGTTTTTT.

The chain joins TRBV30 to TRBJ1-1, with 8 nucleotides matching TRBD1. CDR3 length: 15 amino acids. Looked up from germline, CDR1 is GTSNPN and CDR2 is SVGIG (reference sequence). The ends lost 5 bases at V and 4 bases at J; junction bases unmatched: 12. CDR3 region: CAWGIPGGGITEAFF. The CDR3 nucleotides read TGTGCCTGGGGTATCCCAGGGGGCGGGATCACTGAAGCTTTCTTT.